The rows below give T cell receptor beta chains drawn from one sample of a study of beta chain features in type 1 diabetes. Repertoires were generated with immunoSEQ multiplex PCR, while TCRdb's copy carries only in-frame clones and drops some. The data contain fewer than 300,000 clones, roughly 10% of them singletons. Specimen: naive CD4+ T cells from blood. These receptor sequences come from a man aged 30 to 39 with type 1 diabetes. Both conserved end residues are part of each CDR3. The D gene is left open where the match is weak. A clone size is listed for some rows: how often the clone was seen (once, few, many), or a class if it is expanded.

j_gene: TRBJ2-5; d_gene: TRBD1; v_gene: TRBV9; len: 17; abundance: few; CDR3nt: TGTGCCAGCAGCTCCTCTAGGGTCCCGGGCAGGGGGGAGACCCAGTACTTC; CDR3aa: CASSSSRVPGRGETQYF
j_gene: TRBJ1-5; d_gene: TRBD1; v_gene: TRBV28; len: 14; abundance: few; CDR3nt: TGTGCCAGCAGTTCAGGACAGGGAGACCAGCCCCAGCATTTT; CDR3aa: CASSSGQGDQPQHF
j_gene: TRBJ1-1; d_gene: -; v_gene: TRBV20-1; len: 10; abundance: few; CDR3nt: TGCAGTGCTCCCACAGCTGAAGCTTTCTTT; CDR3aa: CSAPTAEAFF
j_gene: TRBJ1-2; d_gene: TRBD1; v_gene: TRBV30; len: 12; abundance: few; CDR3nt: TGTGCCTGGGGGACAGGCTCCTATGGCTACACCTTC; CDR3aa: CAWGTGSYGYTF
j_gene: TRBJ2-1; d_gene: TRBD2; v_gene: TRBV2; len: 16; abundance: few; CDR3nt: TGTGCCAGCAGACCGCTGAGCGGGAGCTCCTACAATGAGCAGTTCTTC; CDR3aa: CASRPLSGSSYNEQFF
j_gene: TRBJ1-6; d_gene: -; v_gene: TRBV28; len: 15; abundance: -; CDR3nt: TGTGCCAGCAGTCATCAGGGGTCTCTAAATTCACCCCTCCACTTT; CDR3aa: CASSHQGSLNSPLHF
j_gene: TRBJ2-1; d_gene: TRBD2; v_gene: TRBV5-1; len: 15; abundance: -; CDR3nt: TGCGCCAGCAGCTTGTCTGGGCGGGGGAATAATGAGCAGTTCTTC; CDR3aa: CASSLSGRGNNEQFF
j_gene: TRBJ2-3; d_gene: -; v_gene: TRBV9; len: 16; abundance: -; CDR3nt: TGTGCCAGCAGCGTAGCGGCGGGTACTAGCACAGATACGCAGTATTTT; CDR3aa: CASSVAAGTSTDTQYF
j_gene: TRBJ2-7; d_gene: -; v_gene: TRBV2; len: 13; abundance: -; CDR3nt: TGTGCCAGCAGTGAAACGACAGTTTACGAGCAGTACTTC; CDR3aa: CASSETTVYEQYF
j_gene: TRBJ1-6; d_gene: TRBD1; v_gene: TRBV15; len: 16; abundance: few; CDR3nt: TGTGCCACCAGCAGAGACCGTGGACAGGGGGATTCACCCCTCCACTTT; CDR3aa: CATSRDRGQGDSPLHF
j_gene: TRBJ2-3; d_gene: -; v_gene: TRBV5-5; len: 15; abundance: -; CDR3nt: TGTGCCAGCAGCTTGGGGGCAGGGAGCACAGATACGCAGTATTTT; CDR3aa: CASSLGAGSTDTQYF
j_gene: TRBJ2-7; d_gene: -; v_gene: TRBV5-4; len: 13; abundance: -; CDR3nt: TGTGCCAGCAGCTTGGAGGCAGGGAACGAGCAGTACTTC; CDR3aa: CASSLEAGNEQYF
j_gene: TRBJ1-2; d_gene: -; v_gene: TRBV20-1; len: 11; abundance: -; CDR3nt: TGCAGTGCCTCGGACAATTGGGGCTACACCTTC; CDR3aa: CSASDNWGYTF
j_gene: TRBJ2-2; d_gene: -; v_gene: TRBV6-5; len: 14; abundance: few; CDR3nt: TGTGCCAGCACCTACCTGCAGGGTACCGGGGAGCTGTTTTTT; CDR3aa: CASTYLQGTGELFF
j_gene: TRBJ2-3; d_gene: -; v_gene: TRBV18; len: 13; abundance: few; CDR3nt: TGTGCCAGCTCGAAACTCACGGAGGATACGCAGTATTTT; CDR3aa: CASSKLTEDTQYF
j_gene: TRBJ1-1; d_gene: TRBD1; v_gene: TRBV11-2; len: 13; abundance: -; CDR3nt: TGTGCCAGCAGCCCGGACAGGGACACTGAAGCTTTCTTT; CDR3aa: CASSPDRDTEAFF
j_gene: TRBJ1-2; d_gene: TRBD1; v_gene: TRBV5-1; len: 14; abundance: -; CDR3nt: TGCGCCAGCAGCCCGGGGACAGGAGCCTATGGCTACACCTTC; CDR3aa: CASSPGTGAYGYTF
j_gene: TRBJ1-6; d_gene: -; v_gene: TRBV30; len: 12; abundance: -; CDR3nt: TGTGCCTGGAGGTCCACTTACTCACCCCTCCACTTT; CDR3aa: CAWRSTYSPLHF
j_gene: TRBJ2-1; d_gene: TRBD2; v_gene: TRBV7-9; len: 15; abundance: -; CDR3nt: TGTGCCAGCAGCAGCGGGGGGGCCTTAACGTTTGAGCAGTTCTTC; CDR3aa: CASSSGGALTFEQFF
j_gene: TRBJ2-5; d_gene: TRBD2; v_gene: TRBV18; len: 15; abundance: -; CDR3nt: TGTGCCAGCTCACCAAGGCGGGGGAACCAAGAGACCCAGTACTTC; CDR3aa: CASSPRRGNQETQYF
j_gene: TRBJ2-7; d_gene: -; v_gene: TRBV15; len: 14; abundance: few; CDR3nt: TGTGCCACCAGCAGAGCCAGGGTAGGCGACGAGCAGTACTTC; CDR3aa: CATSRARVGDEQYF
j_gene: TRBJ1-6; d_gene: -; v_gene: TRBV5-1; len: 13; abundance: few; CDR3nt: TGCGCCAGCAGCCCTAGGGGAGGATCACCCCTCCACTTT; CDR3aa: CASSPRGGSPLHF
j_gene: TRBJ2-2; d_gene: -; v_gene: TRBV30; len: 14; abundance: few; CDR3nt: TGTGCCTGGAGGGTGGGGCCTCGCCCCGGGGAGCTGTTTTTT; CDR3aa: CAWRVGPRPGELFF
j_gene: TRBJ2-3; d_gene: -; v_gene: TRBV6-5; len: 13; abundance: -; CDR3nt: TGTGCCAGCAGTGCCGAGGGATCAGATACGCAGTATTTT; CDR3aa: CASSAEGSDTQYF
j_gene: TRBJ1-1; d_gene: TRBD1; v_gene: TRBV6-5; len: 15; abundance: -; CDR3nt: TGTGCCAGCAGTTATCACAGGGGTCCGAACACTGAAGCTTTCTTT; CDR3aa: CASSYHRGPNTEAFF
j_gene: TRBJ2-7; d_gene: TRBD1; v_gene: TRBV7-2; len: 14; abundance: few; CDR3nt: TGTGCCAGCAGCTGGCCGGGACAGGGACTGGAGCAGTACTTC; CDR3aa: CASSWPGQGLEQYF
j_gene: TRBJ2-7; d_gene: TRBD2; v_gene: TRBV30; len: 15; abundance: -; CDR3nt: TGTGCCTGGAGTGTACCTAGCGGGCTCTTCTACGAGCAGTACTTC; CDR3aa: CAWSVPSGLFYEQYF
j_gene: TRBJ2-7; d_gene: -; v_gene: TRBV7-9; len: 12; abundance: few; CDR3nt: TGTGCCAGCAGCTTGGCAGGGCTCGAGCAGTACTTC; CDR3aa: CASSLAGLEQYF
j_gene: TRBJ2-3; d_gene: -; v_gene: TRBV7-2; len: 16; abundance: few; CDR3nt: TGTGCCAGCAGCCCGACGCCTAGCTGGGGCACAGATACGCAGTATTTT; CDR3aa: CASSPTPSWGTDTQYF
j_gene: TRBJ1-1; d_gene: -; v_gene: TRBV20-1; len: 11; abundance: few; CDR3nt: TGCAGTGCTAGCCCCGTCACTGAAGCTTTCTTT; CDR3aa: CSASPVTEAFF
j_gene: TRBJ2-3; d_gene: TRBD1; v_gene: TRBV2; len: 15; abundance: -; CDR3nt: TGTGCCAGCAGTCCATTTGACAGGGGAATAGATACGCAGTATTTT; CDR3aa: CASSPFDRGIDTQYF
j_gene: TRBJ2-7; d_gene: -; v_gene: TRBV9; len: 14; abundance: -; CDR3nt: TGTGCCAGCAGCGCAGTGGGCGCATCCTACGAGCAGTACTTC; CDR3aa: CASSAVGASYEQYF
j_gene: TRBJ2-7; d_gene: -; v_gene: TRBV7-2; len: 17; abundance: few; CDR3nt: TGTGCCAGCAGCTCAGCCCCCCTCGGCGACAGCTCCTACGAGCAGTACTTC; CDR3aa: CASSSAPLGDSSYEQYF
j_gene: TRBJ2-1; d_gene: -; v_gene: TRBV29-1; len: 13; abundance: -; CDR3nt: TGCAGCGTGGGGGACATTTATCCAAATGAGCAGTTCTTC; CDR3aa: CSVGDIYPNEQFF
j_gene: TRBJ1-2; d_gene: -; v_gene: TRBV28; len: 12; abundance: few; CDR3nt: TGTGCCAGCAGGCCGACAGCTGGTGGCTACACCTTC; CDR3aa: CASRPTAGGYTF
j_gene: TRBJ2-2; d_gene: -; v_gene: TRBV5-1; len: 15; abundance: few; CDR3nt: TGCGCCAGCAGCTCTCAGGGAAAGGACACCGGGGAGCTGTTTTTT; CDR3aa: CASSSQGKDTGELFF
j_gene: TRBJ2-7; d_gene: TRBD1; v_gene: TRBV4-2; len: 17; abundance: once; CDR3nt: TGTGCCAGCAGCCAAGATGGGACAGGGGGGGTCTGGAACGAGCAGTACTTC; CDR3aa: CASSQDGTGGVWNEQYF
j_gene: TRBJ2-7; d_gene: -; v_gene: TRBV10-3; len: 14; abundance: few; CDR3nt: TGTGCCATCAACCCCGGGACTCTGGAGGTCGGGCAGTACTTC; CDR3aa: CAINPGTLEVGQYF
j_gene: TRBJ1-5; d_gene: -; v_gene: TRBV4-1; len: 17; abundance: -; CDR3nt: TGCGCCAGCAGCCCCCAGGGCCCCGACAGTGGTTCTCAGCCCCAGCATTTT; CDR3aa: CASSPQGPDSGSQPQHF
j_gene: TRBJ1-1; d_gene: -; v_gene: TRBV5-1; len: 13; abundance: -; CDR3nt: TGCGCCAGCAGCCAAAACAGGGCGGAGGAAGCTTTCTTT; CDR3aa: CASSQNRAEEAFF
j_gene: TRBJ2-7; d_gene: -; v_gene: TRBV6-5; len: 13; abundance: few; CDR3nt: TGTGCCAGCACCCCTTCAGGGGCTCACGAGCAGTACTTC; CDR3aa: CASTPSGAHEQYF
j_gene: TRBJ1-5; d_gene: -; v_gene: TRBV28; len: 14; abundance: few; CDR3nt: TGTGCCAGCAGTACGCACAGGGCTGGTCAGCCCCAGCATTTT; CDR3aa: CASSTHRAGQPQHF
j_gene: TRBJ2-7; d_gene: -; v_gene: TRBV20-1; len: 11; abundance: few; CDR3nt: TGCAGTGCTAGAGAAACCGGCGAGCAGTACTTC; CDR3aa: CSARETGEQYF
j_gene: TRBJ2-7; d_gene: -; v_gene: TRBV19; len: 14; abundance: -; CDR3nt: TGTGCCAGTAGTATTAGGGGGTCGACCTACGAGCAGTACTTC; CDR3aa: CASSIRGSTYEQYF
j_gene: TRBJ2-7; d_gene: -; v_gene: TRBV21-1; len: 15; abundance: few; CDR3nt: TGTGCCAGCAGCCCCCGGGTAGGGGAACACTACGAGCAGTACTTC; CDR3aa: CASSPRVGEHYEQYF
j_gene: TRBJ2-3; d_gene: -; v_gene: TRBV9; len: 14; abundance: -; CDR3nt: TGTGCCAGCAGCCCCCGACTAGGGAGGGATACGCAGTATTTT; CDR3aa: CASSPRLGRDTQYF
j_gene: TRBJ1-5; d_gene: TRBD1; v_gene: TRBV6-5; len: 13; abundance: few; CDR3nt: TGTGCCAGCAGACAGGGGGTGGGTCAGCCCCAGCATTTT; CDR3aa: CASRQGVGQPQHF
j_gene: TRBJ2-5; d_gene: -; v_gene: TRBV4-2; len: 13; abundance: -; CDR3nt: TGTGCCAGCAGCCGGGCAGGGGAAGAGACCCAGTACTTC; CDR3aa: CASSRAGEETQYF
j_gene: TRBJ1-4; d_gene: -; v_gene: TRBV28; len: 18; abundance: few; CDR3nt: TGTGCCAGCAGTTTGGTAGTCTTCCAGGGGCCGTCGGGAGAAAAACTGTTTTTT; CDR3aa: CASSLVVFQGPSGEKLFF
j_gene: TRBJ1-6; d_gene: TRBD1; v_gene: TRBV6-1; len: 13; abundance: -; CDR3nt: TGTGCCAGCAGGGACAGGGGCGTTTCACCCCTCCACTTT; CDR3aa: CASRDRGVSPLHF
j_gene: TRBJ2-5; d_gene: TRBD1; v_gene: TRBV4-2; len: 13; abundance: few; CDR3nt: TGTGCCAGCAGCCAGGGACAGGGAGGGACCCAGTACTTC; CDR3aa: CASSQGQGGTQYF
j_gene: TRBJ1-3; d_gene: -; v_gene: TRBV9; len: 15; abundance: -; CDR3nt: TGTGCCAGCAGCTCCCGAGAAAGCGCTGGAAACACCATATATTTT; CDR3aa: CASSSRESAGNTIYF
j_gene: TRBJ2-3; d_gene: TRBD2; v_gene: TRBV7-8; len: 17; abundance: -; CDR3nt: TGTGCCAGCAGCTTCAAAGGGGGACTAGCGTTCACAGATACGCAGTATTTT; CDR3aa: CASSFKGGLAFTDTQYF
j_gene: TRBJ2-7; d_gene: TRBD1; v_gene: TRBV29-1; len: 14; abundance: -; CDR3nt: TGCAGCGTTGCCCCTAGGACAGGAACCTACGAGCAGTACTTC; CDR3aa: CSVAPRTGTYEQYF
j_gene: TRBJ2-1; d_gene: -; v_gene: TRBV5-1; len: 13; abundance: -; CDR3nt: TGCGCCAGCAAGCTCACGCCCGGGAATGAGCAGTTCTTC; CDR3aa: CASKLTPGNEQFF
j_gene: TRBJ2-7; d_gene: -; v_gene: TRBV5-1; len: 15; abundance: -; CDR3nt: TGCGCCAGCAGCCCCCTTCCGGGAATGGAGTACGAGCAGTACTTC; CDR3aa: CASSPLPGMEYEQYF
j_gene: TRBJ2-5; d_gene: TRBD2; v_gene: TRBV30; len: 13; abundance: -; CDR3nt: TGTGCCTGGAGTGTAGCGGGGGTGGAGACCCAGTACTTC; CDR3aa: CAWSVAGVETQYF
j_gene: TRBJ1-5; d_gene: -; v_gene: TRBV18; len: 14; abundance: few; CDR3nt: TGTGCCAGCTCGCGAGGGAGCGACAATCAGCCCCAGCATTTT; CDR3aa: CASSRGSDNQPQHF
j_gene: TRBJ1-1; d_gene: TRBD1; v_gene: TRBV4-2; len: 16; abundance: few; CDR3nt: TGTGCCAGCAGCCAGAGGACAGGGCTCTTGAACACTGAAGCTTTCTTT; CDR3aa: CASSQRTGLLNTEAFF